Below are 4 T cell receptor beta chains sequenced from a single sample in a study of T cells in Graves' hyperthyroidism and ophthalmopathy. What was amplified from RNA transcripts were TCR beta CDR3 regions. The study used the HTBI primer set for a first-round RT-PCR of the TCR CDR3. TCRdb processed the multiplex PCR reads anew with MiXCR; each CDR3 protein has one entry. This repertoire shows 540,000 or so distinct CDR3 sequences, about half found once; its top ten account for roughly 19%. Sequencing was carried out using peripheral blood or thyroid tissue (not recorded which). The origin of the receptors is an adult woman with Graves' disease, either hyperthyroidism or ophthalmopathy (not recorded which).

This chain connects TRBV29-1 to TRBJ2-7; 10 nucleotides line up with TRBD2. V gave up 6 bases and J gave up 0 bases; unmatched junction bases: 8. Germline V gene sequence: CDR1 SQVTM, CDR2 ANQGSEA. This CDR3 contains 15 residues. Written as DNA, the CDR3 is TGCAGCGTCCTAAACCGACTAGCGGGCTCCTACGAGCAGTACTTC. Translating it yields CSVLNRLAGSYEQYF.

V is TRBV7-9 and J is TRBJ1-1, with 10 nucleotides matching TRBD1. V trimming: 5 bases; J trimming: 1 base; junction bases outside the gene matches: 10. CDR1 is SEHNR, CDR2 FQNEAQ, per germline (reference sequence). This CDR3 comprises 17 residues. DNA for the CDR3: TGTGCCAGCAGCAGGCCAGGGACAGGGGCTGCGAACACTGAAGCTTTCTTT. Its protein is CASSRPGTGAANTEAFF.

This clonotype was counted once. The rearrangement links TRBV10-3 to TRBJ2-5, with 13 positions matching TRBD2. Germline trimming cut 10 bases from V and 4 bases from J; bases unmatched to any gene: 24. From germline, CDR1 is ENHRY and CDR2 SYGVKD. The CDR3 totals 20 residues. The CDR3 nucleotides read TGTGCCACCAAACCGGGACGCAGCGACCCCCGACTAGCGGGAGGAGAGACCCAGTACTTC. It translates to CATKPGRSDPRLAGGETQYF.

Ten or more counts support this clonotype. The CDR3 loop reads CASSLEGPSEAFF. The CDR3, as DNA: TGCGCCAGCAGCTTGGAGGGACCCTCTGAAGCTTTCTTT. The chain carries TRBV5-1 and TRBJ1-1; possibly TRBD1 for D (5 bases). The CDR3 runs to 13 residues. Germline V lookup: CDR1 SGHRS, CDR2 YFSETQ. Trimming shortened V by 0 bases and J by 6 bases, and 9 bases separated the two germline ends.